This TCR beta chain was sequenced during a study of regulatory T cells in long-lasting Graves disease. Points from the study as a whole: Patients with persistent disease shared some 3,000 public clonotypes, outpacing the roughly 1,000 shared by new patients.

Described time point: newly diagnosed GD, antithyroid drugs for less than 3 months. After RNA was extracted from PBMCs, the TCR library was made from it. The CDR3 totals 13 residues. V shed 0 bases, J shed 8 bases, and the junction held 1 base outside the gene matches. The germline V gene has CDR1 SGHRS and CDR2 YFSETQ. Remarks on this clonotype: The antigen is undetermined.

With iRepertoire HTBI primers and Arm-PCR of CDR3 regions, TCR beta libraries were built. TCRdb re-called the multiplex PCR reads with MiXCR, one entry per CDR3 protein. The table has a few hundred thousand distinct CDR3 sequences, roughly 12% seen once. These same data were also listed under a study on T cells in Graves' hyperthyroidism and ophthalmopathy. In that study: Hyperthyroidism in the patients, aged 18 to 65, was newly diagnosed and under 2 months in duration.

The specimen comprised peripheral blood mononuclear cells (PBMCs), sampled at new diagnosis, from a patient treated with antithyroid drugs. This TCR was sampled from a young woman with Graves disease. The chain uses TRBV5-1 and TRBJ2-1, with 8 bases fitting TRBD1. CDR3 sequence (DNA): TGCGCCAGCAGCTTGGAACAGGGGGATGAGCAGTTCTTC. Translating gives CASSLEQGDEQFF.